The entry that follows covers one T cell receptor beta chain sequence. This clone was counted once. The specificity of this receptor is unknown. No per-base quality is available; no much larger clone lies one base away. The time point label of this sample denotes: baseline before first vaccination. Vaccinee samples came from UK trials COV001 and COV002, including a single-blind randomized controlled phase 2/3 trial of AZD1222 (ChAdOx1 nCoV-19) in healthy adults. For TCRbeta chain sequencing, PBMC samples were collected from trial participants at day 0 and at day 28 after the second dose. Taken from cysteine to phenylalanine, the CDR3 has 14 residues. The read is trimmed to its CDR3 DNA, 42 bases read in frame from base 1. V is shortened by 10 bases, J by 1 base, and the region joining them spans 16 bases. The germline V gene supplies CDR1 WSHSY and CDR2 SAAADI. These data come from a study of T cell responses to AZD1222 COVID-19 vaccine (dated by TCRdb to 2020 to 2022). Some background on the complete study: AZD1222 recipients given second doses at about 4 weeks or at about 12 weeks were pooled, since spike-specific TCR depth and breadth were not found to differ between the two schedules. TCR sequencing covered 233 trial participants: 207 given two doses of AZD1222 and around 25 given two doses of MenACWY control vaccine. Trial participants were enrolled by age into 18-55, 56-69 and 70-plus year subgroups, with approximately 150, 30 and 60 TCR-sequenced participants respectively.

Beyond this particular receptor, the publication reports: After two AZD1222 doses, both the breadth and the depth of spike-specific TCRs were significantly higher than at day 0 and than in MenACWY recipients. The 56-69-year group was small, and its depth increase did not reach significance, likely because of low power. Only a handful of AZD1222 recipients were SARS-CoV-2 seropositive at baseline, limiting conclusions about previously exposed vaccinees. Participants were mostly white British and included more females than males, and it was suggested by the authors that clonal diversity may have been underestimated. Nearly half of unique spike-specific TCRs reportedly recognized epitopes outside regions mutated in the B.1.351 and B.1.1.7 variants. No day 14 peak-response samples were available, so repertoires were characterized only after the peak T cell response. The whole spike protein was spanned by vaccine-associated CD4 TCRs, and dominant responses were seen in regions 160-218 and 743-854.

The CDR3 regions of human TCRbeta chains were subjected to immunosequencing. The original pipeline was this. Repertoire TCRs were checked for matches against a reference library of SARS-CoV-2-specific TCRs that had been generated using the MIRA antigen-specificity platform. Breadth meant the fraction of unique TCRs that were SARS-CoV-2-associated, whereas depth meant the fraction of total T cells that were SARS-CoV-2-associated. Each spike-specific TCR was assigned to its reactive spike region and to a CD4 or CD8 class using the MIRA data. Log10-transformed breadth and depth values were compared by one-way ANOVA with Sidak's multiple comparisons tests. TCRdb holds this immuneACCESS table with in-frame rearrangements only. Some clones are missing; in checked studies, unresolved V genes explain under half, and the rest has no known cause. V, J and clone size were drawn from that table, and D and trimming were deduced from the DNA. The sample includes approximately 110,000 clones, with around 89% observed a single time. The ten largest clonotypes hold 3.5% to 4.5% of the sample.

The TCR comes from an adult in good health. The V and J genes are TRBV10-2 and TRBJ1-1; the D gene is perhaps TRBD1, on 6 matching bases. The sample consisted of peripheral blood, taken on day 0 of AZD1222 vaccination. The CDR3 protein sequence reads: CATIPTGKNTEAFF. In nucleotide form, the sequence is TGCGCCACCATCCCCACAGGGAAGAACACTGAAGCTTTCTTT.